The 2 T cell receptor beta chains in this list originate from one sample, sequenced in a study of CD8+ T cells in alopecia areata. Treatment denoted: oral pan-JAK inhibitor, 5-10 mg twice daily. In each case, RNA was isolated and then reverse transcribed into cDNA as the sequencing template. Generated by immunoSEQ multiplex PCR, the TCRdb table keeps only in-frame clones and is missing some. Among 150,000 to 200,000 clones listed, 50% to 60% were seen once. This specimen consisted of CD4+ T cells sorted from blood, obtained at week 4, from a patient treated with tofacitinib. Source of these receptors: a human donor with alopecia areata.

The J gene is TRBJ1-5, the V gene TRBV4-1; the D is unclear. This CDR3 has 14 residues. V was shortened by 4 bases and J by 2 bases, with 9 bases between the two germline ends. Germline V gene data show CDR1 as MGHRA and CDR2 as YSYEKL. CDR3 region: CASSPLRGNQPQHF. The CDR3 DNA is TGCGCCAGCAGCCCCCTAAGGGGCAATCAGCCCCAGCATTTT.

This clone was counted only a few times. The sample contains more than one DNA sequence encoding this CDR3. The chain uses TRBV19 and TRBJ1-5, with TRBD1 identical over 9 bases. V was pared by 4 bases and J by 4 bases, with 2 bases of the junction left unmatched. The germline CDR1 and CDR2 sequences are LNHDA and SQIVND (reference sequence). The CDR3 length is 14 residues. The chain's CDR3 is CASSTTGGNQPQHF. The CDR3 nucleotides are TGTGCCAGTAGTACGACAGGGGGGAATCAGCCCCAGCATTTT.